The 3 T cell receptor beta chains given below trace back to one sample, sequenced in a study of blood T cells in healthy people across ages. The second PCR ran about 7 to 12 cycles with a sample-barcoded 5' primer and J-beta primers. TCRdb passed the 5' RACE reads through MiXCR, listing each CDR3 protein once. Here the sample spans about 1,800,000 distinct CDR3 sequences, 28% being singletons. The source material was blood. All receptors derive from a woman aged 25 to 39 in good health.

The chain recombines TRBV6-6 with TRBJ1-1; D gene ambiguous. The germline V gene encodes CDR1 MNHNY and CDR2 SVGAGI (reference sequence). The CDR3 length is 13 residues. The ends were cut back, 5 bases at V and 2 bases at J, with 9 bases in the middle. In DNA, the CDR3 is TGTGCCAGCAGTCCCGACGCAAACACTGAAGCTTTCTTT. It translates to CASSPDANTEAFF.

This clonotype appeared a few times. V and J are TRBV5-1 and TRBJ2-1, with 8 bases aligning to TRBD1. V trimming: 4 bases; J trimming: 5 bases; junction bases outside the gene matches: 8. Per the germline V gene, CDR1 is SGHRS and CDR2 is YFSETQ. The CDR3 is made up of 15 amino acids. The CDR3 nucleotides are TGCGCCAGCAGCCTGGACAGGGTAAGGGACAATGAGCAGTTCTTC. As protein: CASSLDRVRDNEQFF.

This clonotype turned up a few times. The DNA for the CDR3 is TGTGCCAGCAGCGTAGGGGACAGGGGGCGGAGTGAGCAGTTCTTC. The encoded protein is CASSVGDRGRSEQFF. The V call is TRBV9, the J call TRBJ2-1; 12 nucleotides align to TRBD1. The CDR3 length is 15 residues. Germline values: CDR1 SGDLS, CDR2 YYNGEE. Unmatched junction bases numbered 4, after V lost 0 bases and J lost 9 bases. The complete variable domain, with remaining parts taken from reference TRBV9 and TRBJ2-1, reads DSGVTQTPKHLITATGQRVTLRCSPRSGDLSVYWYQQSLDQGLQFLIQYYNGEERAKGNILERFSAQQFPDLHSELNLSSLELGDSALYFCASSVGDRGRSEQFFGPGTRLTVL.